Listed below are T cell receptor beta chains from one sample, sequenced in a study of blood T cell repertoires in COVID-19. Assay: immunoSEQ multiplex PCR; the TCRdb copy retains only in-frame clones and omits some. The sample consists of some 96,000 clones, approximately 86% of them appearing once. Sample: peripheral blood. These TCRs come from an older man with acute or convalescent COVID-19. The CDR3 runs from the conserved cysteine through the conserved F or W. Each record gives: D gene, V gene, J gene, clone size, CDR3 length, CDR3 DNA, CDR3 protein. D genes are given only for firm matches. Size tells how often a clone was seen (once, few, many) or the class of an expanded clone, and some rows leave it out.

d_call: -
v_call: TRBV29-1
j_call: TRBJ1-1
clone_size: -
cdr3_length: 12
cdr3_nt: TGCAGCGTTTTCGGGGAGGGGAGTGAAGCTTTCTTT
cdr3_aa: CSVFGEGSEAFF

d_call: TRBD2
v_call: TRBV6-2/TRBV6-3
j_call: TRBJ2-7
clone_size: -
cdr3_length: 14
cdr3_nt: TGTGCCAGCAGCCTAGCGGGAAGAACCTACGAGCAGTACTTC
cdr3_aa: CASSLAGRTYEQYF

d_call: TRBD2
v_call: TRBV5-5
j_call: TRBJ2-7
clone_size: once
cdr3_length: 15
cdr3_nt: TGTGCCAGCAGCTTAGCTAGCGGGAGACCCTACGAGCAGTACTTC
cdr3_aa: CASSLASGRPYEQYF

d_call: -
v_call: TRBV11-2
j_call: TRBJ2-3
clone_size: -
cdr3_length: 14
cdr3_nt: TGTGCCAGCAGCTTAACCCCCCGGGGAGATACGCAGTATTTT
cdr3_aa: CASSLTPRGDTQYF

d_call: TRBD1
v_call: TRBV5-8
j_call: TRBJ1-2
clone_size: -
cdr3_length: 14
cdr3_nt: TGTGCCAGCAGCTTCCAGGGGGTCGCCTATGGCTACACCTTC
cdr3_aa: CASSFQGVAYGYTF

d_call: TRBD1
v_call: TRBV5-1
j_call: TRBJ1-4
clone_size: -
cdr3_length: 14
cdr3_nt: TGCGCCAGCAGCTGGACAGGGTCGGAGGAAAAACTGTTTTTT
cdr3_aa: CASSWTGSEEKLFF

d_call: TRBD2
v_call: TRBV5-5
j_call: TRBJ2-7
clone_size: -
cdr3_length: 14
cdr3_nt: TGTGCCAGCAGCTTTCGGACTAGCGGGGGCGAGCAGTACTTC
cdr3_aa: CASSFRTSGGEQYF

d_call: -
v_call: TRBV7-8
j_call: TRBJ1-4
clone_size: -
cdr3_length: 16
cdr3_nt: TGTGCCAGCAGTGAGGCAAACGGAGGAGGGTGGGAAAAACTGTTTTTT
cdr3_aa: CASSEANGGGWEKLFF

d_call: TRBD2
v_call: TRBV7-2
j_call: TRBJ2-1
clone_size: -
cdr3_length: 17
cdr3_nt: TGTGCCAGCAGCTTAGGTCCCTCTAGCGGGAGATACAATGAGCAGTTCTTC
cdr3_aa: CASSLGPSSGRYNEQFF

d_call: -
v_call: TRBV9
j_call: TRBJ2-2
clone_size: -
cdr3_length: 15
cdr3_nt: TGTGCCAGCAGCTTGGAGGGCGTTGGGACCGGGGAGCTGTTTTTT
cdr3_aa: CASSLEGVGTGELFF

d_call: -
v_call: TRBV7-2
j_call: TRBJ2-7
clone_size: -
cdr3_length: 12
cdr3_nt: TGTGCCAGCAGCCTGGACACCTACGAGCAGTACTTC
cdr3_aa: CASSLDTYEQYF

d_call: -
v_call: TRBV7-9
j_call: TRBJ2-3
clone_size: -
cdr3_length: 15
cdr3_nt: TGTGCCAGCAGGCCGGACATGACCTACACAGATACGCAGTATTTT
cdr3_aa: CASRPDMTYTDTQYF

d_call: TRBD2
v_call: TRBV7-2
j_call: TRBJ2-7
clone_size: -
cdr3_length: 16
cdr3_nt: TGTGCCAGCAGCTTAGTTGGTAGCGGGCTTTCCTACGAGCAGTACTTC
cdr3_aa: CASSLVGSGLSYEQYF

d_call: -
v_call: TRBV14
j_call: TRBJ2-5
clone_size: -
cdr3_length: 12
cdr3_nt: TGTGCCAGCAGCCCTCTAGGCGAGACCCAGTACTTC
cdr3_aa: CASSPLGETQYF

d_call: -
v_call: TRBV9
j_call: TRBJ1-3
clone_size: few
cdr3_length: 16
cdr3_nt: TGTGCCAGCAGCGTAGCACAGGGAGGGTCTGGAAACACCATATATTTT
cdr3_aa: CASSVAQGGSGNTIYF

d_call: -
v_call: TRBV19
j_call: TRBJ2-3
clone_size: -
cdr3_length: 15
cdr3_nt: TGTGCCAGTAGTGCAGACGGGGGTCCTCGGGAAGCGCAGTATTTT
cdr3_aa: CASSADGGPREAQYF

d_call: TRBD1
v_call: TRBV4-1
j_call: TRBJ1-3
clone_size: once
cdr3_length: 17
cdr3_nt: TGCGCCAGCAGCCAAGCCCCGGACAGGTTTGATGGAAACACCATATATTTT
cdr3_aa: CASSQAPDRFDGNTIYF

d_call: -
v_call: TRBV5-8
j_call: TRBJ2-5
clone_size: -
cdr3_length: 15
cdr3_nt: TGTGCCAGCAGCCCGAGGCTCCGGAGTCTAGAGACCCAGTACTTC
cdr3_aa: CASSPRLRSLETQYF

d_call: TRBD2
v_call: TRBV11-2
j_call: TRBJ2-3
clone_size: -
cdr3_length: 19
cdr3_nt: TGTGCCAGCAGCTCACCGGGACTAGCGGGAGTCGGCGGCACAGATACGCAGTATTTT
cdr3_aa: CASSSPGLAGVGGTDTQYF

d_call: -
v_call: TRBV28
j_call: TRBJ1-2
clone_size: -
cdr3_length: 15
cdr3_nt: TGTGCCAGCAGTTTCTTCGGCGGGGCTGACTATGGCTACACCTTC
cdr3_aa: CASSFFGGADYGYTF

d_call: -
v_call: TRBV18
j_call: TRBJ2-3
clone_size: -
cdr3_length: 15
cdr3_nt: TGTGCCAGCTCACCCGGGGGACGGGCGACAGATACGCAGTATTTT
cdr3_aa: CASSPGGRATDTQYF

d_call: -
v_call: TRBV6-6
j_call: TRBJ2-7
clone_size: -
cdr3_length: 12
cdr3_nt: TGTGCCAGCAGTAAAAGCCCTGAAGAGCAGTACTTC
cdr3_aa: CASSKSPEEQYF

d_call: TRBD2
v_call: TRBV7-2
j_call: TRBJ2-1
clone_size: -
cdr3_length: 18
cdr3_nt: TGTGCCAGCAGCTCTAACCCGGGACTAGCGGGGAGGGACAATGAGCAGTTCTTC
cdr3_aa: CASSSNPGLAGRDNEQFF

d_call: -
v_call: TRBV7-2
j_call: TRBJ2-5
clone_size: few
cdr3_length: 11
cdr3_nt: TGTGCCAGCAGCTCCGGAGTGGTCCAGTACTTC
cdr3_aa: CASSSGVVQYF

d_call: -
v_call: TRBV6-1
j_call: TRBJ2-1
clone_size: once
cdr3_length: 18
cdr3_nt: TGTGCCAGCAGTGAACGCAGGGGAGGGGTAGGGTCCTACAATGAGCAGTTCTTC
cdr3_aa: CASSERRGGVGSYNEQFF

d_call: TRBD1
v_call: TRBV19
j_call: TRBJ2-3
clone_size: -
cdr3_length: 13
cdr3_nt: TGTGCCAGCCAAAGGGGGCAGGCAGATACGCAGTATTTT
cdr3_aa: CASQRGQADTQYF

d_call: -
v_call: TRBV5-1
j_call: TRBJ2-1
clone_size: -
cdr3_length: 14
cdr3_nt: TGCGCCAGCAGCTTGAGGGCGGGCCAGAATGAGCAGTTCTTC
cdr3_aa: CASSLRAGQNEQFF

d_call: -
v_call: TRBV30
j_call: TRBJ1-5
clone_size: -
cdr3_length: 13
cdr3_nt: TGTGCCTGGAGTGTACAGCCCAATCAGCCCCAGCATTTT
cdr3_aa: CAWSVQPNQPQHF

d_call: TRBD1
v_call: TRBV28
j_call: TRBJ1-2
clone_size: -
cdr3_length: 14
cdr3_nt: TGTGCCAGCAGTTTATTCGGGACAGTCGTAGGCTACACCTTC
cdr3_aa: CASSLFGTVVGYTF

d_call: TRBD1
v_call: TRBV5-6
j_call: TRBJ1-6
clone_size: -
cdr3_length: 16
cdr3_nt: TGTGCCAGCAGCCTTTACAGGGGGCAGGGGAATTCACCCCTCCACTTT
cdr3_aa: CASSLYRGQGNSPLHF

d_call: TRBD1
v_call: TRBV4-1
j_call: TRBJ1-1
clone_size: -
cdr3_length: 17
cdr3_nt: TGCGCCAGCAGCCCGGGACAGGGGGCTTCAAGGAACACTGAAGCTTTCTTT
cdr3_aa: CASSPGQGASRNTEAFF

d_call: TRBD2
v_call: TRBV18
j_call: TRBJ2-7
clone_size: -
cdr3_length: 16
cdr3_nt: TGTGCCAGCTCACGCGCCCTAGCGGGAGGCTCCTACGAGCAGTACTTC
cdr3_aa: CASSRALAGGSYEQYF

d_call: TRBD2
v_call: TRBV2
j_call: TRBJ2-1
clone_size: -
cdr3_length: 16
cdr3_nt: TGTGCCAGCAGGGAAGGGGTAGCGGGAGGCTCAAGTGAGCAGTTCTTC
cdr3_aa: CASREGVAGGSSEQFF

d_call: -
v_call: TRBV10-3
j_call: TRBJ1-6
clone_size: once
cdr3_length: 19
cdr3_nt: TGTGCCATCAGTGAGATGGGACACTTCCCGGGGTCCCATAATTCACCCCTCCACTTT
cdr3_aa: CAISEMGHFPGSHNSPLHF

d_call: -
v_call: TRBV19
j_call: TRBJ1-2
clone_size: -
cdr3_length: 14
cdr3_nt: TGTGCCAGTAGTATATTAGGGGAGGCCTATGGCTACACCTTC
cdr3_aa: CASSILGEAYGYTF

d_call: -
v_call: TRBV20-1
j_call: TRBJ2-5
clone_size: -
cdr3_length: 11
cdr3_nt: TGCAGTGCTAGACGGCAAGAGACCCAGTACTTC
cdr3_aa: CSARRQETQYF

d_call: -
v_call: TRBV7-2
j_call: TRBJ2-5
clone_size: -
cdr3_length: 15
cdr3_nt: TGTGCCAGCGCGTCGACCGCAGCGGGCCAAGAGACCCAGTACTTC
cdr3_aa: CASASTAAGQETQYF

d_call: TRBD2
v_call: TRBV5-1
j_call: TRBJ2-2
clone_size: -
cdr3_length: 16
cdr3_nt: TGCGCCAGCAGCGTGGGGGGACTAGCGAACACCGGGGAGCTGTTTTTT
cdr3_aa: CASSVGGLANTGELFF

d_call: -
v_call: TRBV5-6
j_call: TRBJ2-5
clone_size: few
cdr3_length: 15
cdr3_nt: TGTGCCAGCAGCCCCGGTGTTAGGGGGGGAGAGACCCAGTACTTC
cdr3_aa: CASSPGVRGGETQYF

d_call: TRBD1
v_call: TRBV30
j_call: TRBJ2-3
clone_size: -
cdr3_length: 18
cdr3_nt: TGTGCCTGGAGTGTACGAGGGGGCGAACGTCTCAGGGCAGATACGCAGTATTTT
cdr3_aa: CAWSVRGGERLRADTQYF

d_call: -
v_call: TRBV5-1
j_call: TRBJ2-7
clone_size: -
cdr3_length: 14
cdr3_nt: TGCGCCAGCAGCTTGGGAGGAACCTCCTACGAGCAGTACTTC
cdr3_aa: CASSLGGTSYEQYF

d_call: TRBD1
v_call: TRBV19
j_call: TRBJ1-2
clone_size: -
cdr3_length: 14
cdr3_nt: TGTGCCAGCAGTCGGGACAGGGAGAACTATGGCTACACCTTC
cdr3_aa: CASSRDRENYGYTF

d_call: TRBD2
v_call: TRBV2
j_call: TRBJ2-7
clone_size: -
cdr3_length: 17
cdr3_nt: TGTGCCAGCAGTGAAGACCTCCTAGCGGGAGGTTCCTACGAGCAGTACTTC
cdr3_aa: CASSEDLLAGGSYEQYF

d_call: -
v_call: TRBV6-2/TRBV6-3
j_call: TRBJ2-3
clone_size: -
cdr3_length: 20
cdr3_nt: TGTGCCAGCAGTTACTGGCACGACAGCCCGTCCTTACTATCCACAGATACGCAGTATTTT
cdr3_aa: CASSYWHDSPSLLSTDTQYF

d_call: TRBD1
v_call: TRBV7-9
j_call: TRBJ1-6
clone_size: -
cdr3_length: 17
cdr3_nt: TGTGCCAGCAGCTTAGGTCGGGGACAGGGGGATGATTCACCCCTCCACTTT
cdr3_aa: CASSLGRGQGDDSPLHF

d_call: TRBD2
v_call: TRBV5-1
j_call: TRBJ2-3
clone_size: -
cdr3_length: 16
cdr3_nt: TGCGCCAGCAGCTTAGGGCGGGGGAGGAGCACAGATACGCAGTATTTT
cdr3_aa: CASSLGRGRSTDTQYF

d_call: -
v_call: TRBV6-5
j_call: TRBJ2-1
clone_size: -
cdr3_length: 14
cdr3_nt: TGTGCCAGTTCGATCGGAGGGTCCTACAATGAGCAGTTCTTC
cdr3_aa: CASSIGGSYNEQFF

d_call: -
v_call: TRBV11-2
j_call: TRBJ2-7
clone_size: -
cdr3_length: 14
cdr3_nt: TGTGCCAGCAGCGCAGTTCGGGACTCCTACGAGCAGTACTTC
cdr3_aa: CASSAVRDSYEQYF

d_call: -
v_call: TRBV2
j_call: TRBJ2-2
clone_size: -
cdr3_length: 15
cdr3_nt: TGTGCCAGCAGTGAAAAAAGTTGGGCCACCGGGGAGCTGTTTTTT
cdr3_aa: CASSEKSWATGELFF

d_call: -
v_call: TRBV12-3/TRBV12-4
j_call: TRBJ2-1
clone_size: -
cdr3_length: 13
cdr3_nt: TGTGCCAGCAGGGGCCCTCAGGGATATGAGCAGTTCTTC
cdr3_aa: CASRGPQGYEQFF

d_call: -
v_call: TRBV7-3
j_call: TRBJ2-1
clone_size: -
cdr3_length: 15
cdr3_nt: TGTGCCAGCAGCCCAGAGGCCCGGGAGTTCGATGAGCAGTTCTTC
cdr3_aa: CASSPEAREFDEQFF

d_call: TRBD1
v_call: TRBV5-1
j_call: TRBJ2-1
clone_size: -
cdr3_length: 15
cdr3_nt: TGCGCCAGCAGCTCAGACAGGGCTCTATACAATGAGCAGTTCTTC
cdr3_aa: CASSSDRALYNEQFF

d_call: -
v_call: TRBV6-6
j_call: TRBJ2-2
clone_size: -
cdr3_length: 15
cdr3_nt: TGTGCCAGCAGTCCTCGGAAGGGGGACACCGGGGAGCTGTTTTTT
cdr3_aa: CASSPRKGDTGELFF

d_call: -
v_call: TRBV18
j_call: TRBJ2-2
clone_size: -
cdr3_length: 16
cdr3_nt: TGTGCCAGCTCACCACTCTCGAGATCGAACACCGGGGAGCTGTTTTTT
cdr3_aa: CASSPLSRSNTGELFF

d_call: -
v_call: TRBV28
j_call: TRBJ1-4
clone_size: -
cdr3_length: 15
cdr3_nt: TGTGCCAGCAGTCCCCTCGGTGCAACTAATGAAAAACTGTTTTTT
cdr3_aa: CASSPLGATNEKLFF

d_call: TRBD2
v_call: TRBV5-8
j_call: TRBJ2-3
clone_size: -
cdr3_length: 15
cdr3_nt: TGTGCCAGCAGCCCTAGCGGGGGTCCCAGAGATACGCAGTATTTT
cdr3_aa: CASSPSGGPRDTQYF

d_call: -
v_call: TRBV11-2
j_call: TRBJ1-4
clone_size: -
cdr3_length: 14
cdr3_nt: TGTGCCAGCGGAGTGAACTCGGCTAATGAAAAACTGTTTTTT
cdr3_aa: CASGVNSANEKLFF

d_call: -
v_call: TRBV28
j_call: TRBJ2-1
clone_size: -
cdr3_length: 12
cdr3_nt: TGTGCCAGCAGCTCCCCTGAGAATGAGCAGTTCTTC
cdr3_aa: CASSSPENEQFF

d_call: -
v_call: TRBV9
j_call: TRBJ1-2
clone_size: few
cdr3_length: 14
cdr3_nt: TGTGCCAGCAGCGAAAACTCGGAGGGGAATGGCTACACCTTC
cdr3_aa: CASSENSEGNGYTF

d_call: TRBD1
v_call: TRBV7-3
j_call: TRBJ2-7
clone_size: -
cdr3_length: 15
cdr3_nt: TGTGCCAGCAGTTTGAGGGACAGCGTGCCTTCCGAGCAGTACTTC
cdr3_aa: CASSLRDSVPSEQYF